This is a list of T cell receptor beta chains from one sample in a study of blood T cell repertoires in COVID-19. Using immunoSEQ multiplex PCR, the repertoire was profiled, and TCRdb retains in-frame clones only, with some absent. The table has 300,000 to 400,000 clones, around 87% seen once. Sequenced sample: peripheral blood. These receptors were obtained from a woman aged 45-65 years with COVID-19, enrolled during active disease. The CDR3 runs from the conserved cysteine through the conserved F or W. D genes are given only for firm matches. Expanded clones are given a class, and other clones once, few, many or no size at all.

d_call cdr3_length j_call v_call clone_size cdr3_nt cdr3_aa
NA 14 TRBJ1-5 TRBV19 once TGTGCCAGCCAAGACAGGAATAGCAATCAGCCCCAGCATTTT CASQDRNSNQPQHF
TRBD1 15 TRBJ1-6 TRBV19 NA TGTGCCAGCGGACAGGGGATGTACTGGGGTTCACCCCTCCACTTT CASGQGMYWGSPLHF
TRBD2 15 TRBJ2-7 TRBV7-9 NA TGTGCCAGCAGAAAGACTAGCGGAAACTCCTACGAGCAGTACTTC CASRKTSGNSYEQYF
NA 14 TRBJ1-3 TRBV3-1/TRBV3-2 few TGTGCCAGCAGCCCCGGGGGGACTGGAAACACCATATATTTT CASSPGGTGNTIYF
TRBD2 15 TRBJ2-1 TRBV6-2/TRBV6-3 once TGTGCCAGCAGCACACCGGGACTAGCTGTGGATGAGCAGTTCTTC CASSTPGLAVDEQFF
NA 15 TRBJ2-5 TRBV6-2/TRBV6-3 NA TGTGCCAGCAGTTACCCGGTGACAATCCAAGAGACCCAGTACTTC CASSYPVTIQETQYF
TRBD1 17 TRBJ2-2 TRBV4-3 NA TGCGCCAGCAGCCAAGATCTGTTCGGGACAGGCACCGGGGAGCTGTTTTTT CASSQDLFGTGTGELFF
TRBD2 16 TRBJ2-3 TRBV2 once TGTGCCAGCAGTGCCCCGGGACTAGCGGGAGCAGATACGCAGTATTTT CASSAPGLAGADTQYF
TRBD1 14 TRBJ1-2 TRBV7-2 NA TGTGCCAGCCGCAAGACAGGGGCGGGCTATGGCTACACCTTC CASRKTGAGYGYTF
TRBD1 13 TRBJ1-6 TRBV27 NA TGTGCCAGCAGTAGACAGGGGAATTCACCCCTCCACTTT CASSRQGNSPLHF
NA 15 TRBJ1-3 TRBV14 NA TGTGCCAGCAGCCAAGACCCGGGATCTGGAAACACCATATATTTT CASSQDPGSGNTIYF
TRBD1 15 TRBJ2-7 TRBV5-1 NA TGCGCCAGCAGCATGGACAGGGTAAAGGGCTACGAGCAGTACTTC CASSMDRVKGYEQYF
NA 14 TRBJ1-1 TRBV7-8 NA TGTGCCAGCAGCTTAGCATTAGGGGACACTGAAGCTTTCTTT CASSLALGDTEAFF
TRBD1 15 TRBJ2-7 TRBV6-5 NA TGTGCCAGCAGTTACTCCACAGGGGGCGCCTACGAGCAGTACTTC CASSYSTGGAYEQYF
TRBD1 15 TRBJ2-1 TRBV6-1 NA TGTGCCAGCAGTGACCGGGACAGACTTTACAATGAGCAGTTCTTC CASSDRDRLYNEQFF
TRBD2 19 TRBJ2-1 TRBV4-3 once TGCGCCAGCAGCCAAATGACGGGACTAGCGGGAGGGTTCGTTGATGAGCAGTTCTTC CASSQMTGLAGGFVDEQFF
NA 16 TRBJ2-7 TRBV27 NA TGTGCCAGCAGTTCCCAATCGTTGGTGGGCAGCTCCGAGCAGTACTTC CASSSQSLVGSSEQYF
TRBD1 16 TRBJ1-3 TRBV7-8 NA TGTGCCAGCAGTCCGGGACAGGGGACGCGTGGAAACACCATATATTTT CASSPGQGTRGNTIYF
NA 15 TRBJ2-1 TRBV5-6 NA TGTGCCAGCAGCTTGTTCGTGGGAGAGGTTCATGAGCAGTTCTTC CASSLFVGEVHEQFF
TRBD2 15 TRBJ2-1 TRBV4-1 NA TGCGCCAGCTCCCATACTAGCGGTGACTACAATGAGCAGTTCTTC CASSHTSGDYNEQFF
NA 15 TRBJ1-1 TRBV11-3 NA TGTGCCAGCGGGGGGTTGGAGACAGCGAACACTGAAGCTTTCTTT CASGGLETANTEAFF
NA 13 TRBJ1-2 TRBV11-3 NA TGTGCCAGCAGCTCCCCTCCCCGGGGAGGCTACACCTTC CASSSPPRGGYTF
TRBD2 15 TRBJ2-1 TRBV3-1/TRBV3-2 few TGTGCCAGCAGCCAAAGTTGGCTAGCGGGTAATGAGCAGTTCTTC CASSQSWLAGNEQFF
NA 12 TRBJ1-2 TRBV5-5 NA TGTGCCAGCAGCCTAAGCGCCCTATTCTACACCTTC CASSLSALFYTF
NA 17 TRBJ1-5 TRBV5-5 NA TGTGCCAGCAGCTTGGCCCCGGACAGCTATAGCAATCAGCCCCAGCATTTT CASSLAPDSYSNQPQHF
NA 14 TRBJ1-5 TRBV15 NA TGTGCCACCAGCAGAGGGCAGAGCAATCAGCCCCAGCATTTT CATSRGQSNQPQHF
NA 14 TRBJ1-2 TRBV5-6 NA TGTGCCAGCAGCCATAATACAATCGACTATGGCTACACCTTC CASSHNTIDYGYTF
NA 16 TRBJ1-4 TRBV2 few TGTGCCAGCATTCCCCTGATTGGGGGCACTAATGAAAAACTGTTTTTT CASIPLIGGTNEKLFF
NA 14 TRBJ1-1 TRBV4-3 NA TGCGCCAGCAGCCGTCACAGGGTTGGGACTGAAGCTTTCTTT CASSRHRVGTEAFF
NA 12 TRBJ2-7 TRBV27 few TGTGCCAGCAGTCCCTCCCCCTACGAGCAGTACTTC CASSPSPYEQYF
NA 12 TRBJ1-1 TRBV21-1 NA TGTGCCACCTCGATGGGCCGATTAGTAGCTTTCTTT CATSMGRLVAFF
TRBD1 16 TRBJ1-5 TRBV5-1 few TGCGCCAGCAGCCCGTCGACGGGACAGGGTTACCAGCCCCAGCATTTT CASSPSTGQGYQPQHF
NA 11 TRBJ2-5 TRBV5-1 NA TGCGCCAGCGGCCGGGAAGAGACCCAGTACTTC CASGREETQYF
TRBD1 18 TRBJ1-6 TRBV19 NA TGTGCCAGTACGAACGGGGTTGACAGGGAAGGTTATAATTCACCCCTCCACTTT CASTNGVDREGYNSPLHF
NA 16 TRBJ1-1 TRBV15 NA TGTGCCACCAGCGGTCCGGGGGTAACAAGGAACACTGAAGCTTTCTTT CATSGPGVTRNTEAFF
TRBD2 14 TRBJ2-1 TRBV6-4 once TGTGCCAGCAGTGAAGGTTGGGGGAGGGATGAGCAGTTCTTC CASSEGWGRDEQFF
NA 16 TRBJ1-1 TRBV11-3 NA TGTGCCAGCAGCTTTGGGACACCAGGCCTGAACACTGAAGCTTTCTTT CASSFGTPGLNTEAFF
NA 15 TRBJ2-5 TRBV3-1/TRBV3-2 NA TGTGCCAGCAGCCAATCTCGTGCGGGCCGGGAGACCCAGTACTTC CASSQSRAGRETQYF
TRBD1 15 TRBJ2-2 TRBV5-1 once TGCGCCAGCAGCTCGACAGGGGCCAACACCGGGGAGCTGTTTTTT CASSSTGANTGELFF
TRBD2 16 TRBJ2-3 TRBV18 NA TGTGCCAGCTCGCGGGGACTAGCGGGAGGGCCCCATACGCAGTATTTT CASSRGLAGGPHTQYF
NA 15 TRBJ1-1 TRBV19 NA TGTGCCAGTAGTATAGATCGCAGGCTGAACACTGAAGCTTTCTTT CASSIDRRLNTEAFF
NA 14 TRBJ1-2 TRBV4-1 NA TGCGCCAGCAGCCAGGTGAAAAACTACTATGGCTACACCTTC CASSQVKNYYGYTF
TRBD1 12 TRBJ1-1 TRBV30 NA TGTGCCTCAGACAGGGTGAACACTGAAGCTTTCTTT CASDRVNTEAFF
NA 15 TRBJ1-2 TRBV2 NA TGTGCCAGCAGTGAAATTCCAGCGACTAACTATGGCTACACCTTC CASSEIPATNYGYTF
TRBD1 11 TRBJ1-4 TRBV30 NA TGTGCCTGGAGTCAGGAGGGACAGGTGGGGTTT CAWSQEGQVGF